These T cell receptor beta chains were read from a single sample in a study of blood T cells in healthy people across ages. Each CDR3 protein gets one entry after TCRdb re-called the 5' RACE reads with MiXCR. The sample includes 790,000 or so distinct CDR3 sequences, about half seen only once; the top ten take 15% to 20%. The source material was blood. The receptors stem from an elderly man in good health. CDR3s leave out the opening cysteine and the closing phenylalanine or tryptophan.

V gene	J gene	CDR3 protein
TRBV20-1	TRBJ1-1	SAPNQVLNTEAF
TRBV6-5	TRBJ2-7	ASSGQAKGSYEQY
TRBV29-1	TRBJ2-1	SVEGAGVGNEQF
TRBV6-1	TRBJ2-4	ASSTEPGVAAKNIQY
TRBV21-1	TRBJ2-1	ARRTSGASYNEQF
TRBV10-2	TRBJ1-4	ASSETLGTGGAEKLF
TRBV6-5	TRBJ2-1	ASSSQGLAGRGEQF
TRBV20-1	TRBJ2-5	SATGLAGDRAQY
TRBV10-3	TRBJ2-1	AISRQGGNNEQF
TRBV7-9	TRBJ1-1	ASSLTGDPAF
TRBV24-1	TRBJ2-7	ATSDATTGHRFSEQY
TRBV29-1	TRBJ2-1	SVGGNPYNEQF
TRBV3-1	TRBJ1-5	ASSQEQVDQPQH
TRBV20-1	TRBJ2-3	SAQGPGDGTDTQY
TRBV7-9	TRBJ2-6	ASSLGAGGANVLT
TRBV20-1	TRBJ2-3	SAREGRSSADTQY